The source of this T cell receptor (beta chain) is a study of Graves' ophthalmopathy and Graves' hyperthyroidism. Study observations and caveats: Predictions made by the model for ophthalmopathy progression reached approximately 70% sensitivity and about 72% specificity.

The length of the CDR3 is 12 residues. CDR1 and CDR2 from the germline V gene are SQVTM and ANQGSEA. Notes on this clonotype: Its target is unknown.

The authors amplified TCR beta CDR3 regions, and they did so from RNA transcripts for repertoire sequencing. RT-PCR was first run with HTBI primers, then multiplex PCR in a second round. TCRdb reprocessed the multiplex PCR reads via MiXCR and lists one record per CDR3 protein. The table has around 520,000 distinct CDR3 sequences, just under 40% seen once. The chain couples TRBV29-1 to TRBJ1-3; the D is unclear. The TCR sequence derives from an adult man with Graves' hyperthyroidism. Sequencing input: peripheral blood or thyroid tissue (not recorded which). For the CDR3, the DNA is TGCAGGTCGACGAGCTCTGGAAACACCATATATTTT. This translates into CRSTSSGNTIYF.